Shown below are 5 T cell receptor beta chains from a single sample sequenced in a study of regulatory T cells in long-lasting Graves disease. Arm-PCR of CDR3 regions and iRepertoire HTBI primers were used to build TCR beta libraries. TCRdb fed the multiplex PCR reads into MiXCR, producing one record per CDR3 protein. This table holds about 660,000 distinct CDR3 sequences, around 30% found once. Described time point: persistent/refractory GD, antithyroid drugs over 5 years with positive TRAb. Generation of the TCR library employed RNA extracted from PBMCs. The specimen was peripheral blood mononuclear cells (PBMCs), collected when the disease was refractory, from a patient treated with antithyroid drugs. All receptors come from a female donor with Graves disease.

Worth noting for this clonotype: A read error is likely, as this CDR3 ends without the conserved phenylalanine or tryptophan. The rearrangement links TRBV13 to TRBJ1-1; TRBD1 is a possible D gene (5 bases). Trimming pared 2 bases from V and 0 bases from J, leaving 13 bases between. The CDR3 spans 16 residues. Germline CDR1 and CDR2: PRHDT and FYEKMQ (reference sequence). The CDR3 DNA follows: TGTGCCAGCAGCTTACCTTCGGGGGGGTTGAACACTGAAGCTTTCTAT. Encoded protein: CASSLPSGGLNTEAFY.

The J gene is TRBJ1-2, the V gene TRBV10-3; 9 nucleotides match TRBD1. There are 12 residues in the CDR3. Germline trimming cut 10 bases from V and 4 bases from J; bases unmatched to any gene: 4. The germline CDR1 and CDR2 sequences are ENHRY and SYGVKD. CDR3 protein: CATSTGGYGYTF. CDR3 in DNA: TGTGCCACTTCGACAGGGGGCTATGGCTACACCTTC.

This chain links TRBV12-3 or TRBV12-4 with TRBJ2-7; 12 bases match TRBD2. The CDR3 runs to 13 residues. V trimming: 6 bases; J trimming: 9 bases; junction bases outside the gene matches: 6. This chain's CDR3 is CASRTSGSDWQYF. CDR3 in DNA: TGTGCCAGCAGGACTAGCGGGAGTGATTGGCAGTACTTC.

The CDR3 loop reads CASSTGQGITPQHF. The CDR3 region has the DNA TGTGCCAGTAGTACCGGACAGGGGATTACGCCCCAGCATTTT. The chain is built from TRBV19 and TRBJ1-5; 9 bases align to TRBD1. Losses at the gene ends were 4 bases for V and 9 bases for J; bases not matched to a gene: 7. Germline V CDR1 and CDR2: LNHDA, SQIVND (reference sequence). The CDR3 has 14 residues.

This rearrangement joins TRBV20-1 to TRBJ2-7; 13 bases align to TRBD2. Germline V CDR1 and CDR2: DFQATT, SNEGSKA (reference sequence). This CDR3 has 14 residues. V gave up 6 bases and J gave up 6 bases; unmatched junction bases: 8. CDR3 nucleotides: TGCAGTGCCCTGGGACTAGCGGGACAGAGCGAGCAGTACTTC. As protein: CSALGLAGQSEQYF.